A single sample is the source of the 13 T cell receptor beta chains below, sequenced in a study of T-cell reconstitution after alpha-beta-depleted transplantation in children. Unique molecular identifiers were incorporated into the prepared TCRbeta library. In TCRdb, the PCR reads were re-called with MiXCR into one record per CDR3 protein. This sample carries about 640,000 distinct CDR3 sequences, around a sixth of them seen once, and the ten largest clones take 1.1%. This specimen consisted of PBMCs from the stem cell graft donor, obtained from the stem cell graft. These receptors originate from a human donor who donated a stem cell graft to a child with acute myeloid leukemia.

This clonotype came up many times. The chain recombines TRBV20-1 with TRBJ2-1; D might be TRBD2 (5 bases). Germline V gene data show CDR1 as DFQATT and CDR2 as SNEGSKA (reference sequence). The CDR3 sequence is 13 residues long. CDR3 nucleotides: TGCAGCCTCGATGGAGGTTCCTACAATGAGCAGTTCTTC. Amino acid sequence: CSLDGGSYNEQFF.

This clonotype was seen a single time. The J gene is TRBJ1-6, the V gene TRBV7-9, with TRBD1 matching over 10 bases. Germline lookup yields CDR1 SEHNR and CDR2 FQNEAQ (reference sequence). The V segment lost 4 bases and the J segment 9 bases; nucleotides outside the gene matches: 6. CDR3 length: 15 residues. CDR3 in DNA: TGTGCCAGCAGCTCAAGAGGGGACAGGGGTTCACCCCTCCACTTT. Translation gives CASSSRGDRGSPLHF.

A word on this clonotype: Being one base from a much bigger clone, this may be a read error. J is TRBJ1-2 and V is TRBV5-6; no clear D gene. Trimming stripped 4 bases from V and 4 bases from J, with 17 bases between. Germline-derived CDR1 and CDR2 are SGHDT and YYEEEE. CDR3 length: 15 residues. This chain's CDR3 is CASSPSRAVTYGYTF. Written as DNA, the CDR3 is TGTGCCAGCAGCCCCTCCCGGGCGGTGACCTATGGCTACACCTTC.

This clonotype has just a few counts. The V and J genes are TRBV29-1 and TRBJ2-3, with D possibly being TRBD1 (6 bases). The CDR3 extends over 15 amino acids. V was pared by 0 bases and J by 3 bases, with 13 bases between. Germline V CDR1 and CDR2: SQVTM, ANQGSEA. The CDR3 is CSVEDGARGTDTQYF. CDR3 nucleotide sequence: TGCAGCGTTGAAGATGGGGCCAGGGGTACAGATACGCAGTATTTT.

This chain joins TRBV28 and TRBJ1-5; D unresolved. Germline CDR1 MDHEN, CDR2 SYDVKM. The ends were cut back, 4 bases at V and 10 bases at J, with 8 bases in the middle. The CDR3 loop spans 11 amino acids. CDR3: CASSSPFPQHF. The CDR3 coding sequence is TGTGCCAGCAGTTCTCCGTTCCCCCAGCATTTT.

This clonotype was counted only a few times. The chain has TRBV6-1 and TRBJ2-1; TRBD2 agrees at 12 bases. Germline V gene sequence: CDR1 MNHNS, CDR2 SASEGT. The J segment lost 6 bases and the V segment lost 1 base, leaving 1 base of the junction unmatched. The CDR3 covers 15 residues. CDR3 nucleotide sequence: TGTGCCAGCAGTGAAGGACTAGCGGGGGCCAATGAGCAGTTCTTC. Encoded protein: CASSEGLAGANEQFF.

The gene calls are TRBV25-1 and TRBJ1-2; weak D call: TRBD1 (5 bases). Trimming left V 1 base short and J 6 bases short, with 9 bases between. This CDR3 region has 13 residues. Germline V gene data show CDR1 as MGHDK and CDR2 as SYGVNS. CDR3 region: CASSESGTHGYTF. In nucleotides, the CDR3 is TGTGCCAGCAGTGAATCTGGGACCCATGGCTACACCTTC.

This clonotype turned up a few times. This chain links TRBV20-1 with TRBJ2-3; the D is unclear. The germline CDR1 and CDR2 sequences are DFQATT and SNEGSKA (reference sequence). Trimming took 0 bases from V and 7 from J, leaving 17 bases between them. The CDR3 spans 15 residues. CDR3 nucleotide sequence: TGCAGTGCTAGAGATCCGTCCCTCCCCGCAAATACGCAGTATTTT. This sequence encodes CSARDPSLPANTQYF.

The sample holds many counts of this clonotype. The V call is TRBV24-1, the J call TRBJ1-5, with D maybe TRBD1 (6 bases). V shed 4 bases and J shed 6 bases, with 12 bases lying between them. The V gene's germline CDR1 is KGHDR and CDR2 SFDVKD. The CDR3 spans 14 residues. The CDR3 loop reads CATSEGGAGQPQHF. The CDR3 DNA reads as TGTGCCACCAGTGAGGGGGGGGCAGGTCAGCCCCAGCATTTT.

The chain uses TRBV6-2 or TRBV6-3 and TRBJ1-2; no clear D. Between the trimmed V and J ends, which lost 6 bases and 2 bases, there was a span of 10 bases. Germline loops: CDR1 MNHEY, CDR2 SVGEGT. The CDR3 length is 13 residues. CDR3 loop: CASRPGRNYGYTF. CDR3 nucleotide sequence: TGTGCCAGCAGACCCGGACGGAACTATGGCTACACCTTC.

A few counts support this clonotype. This chain connects TRBV7-9 to TRBJ2-2; TRBD1 matches at 7 bases. Germline V lookup: CDR1 SEHNR, CDR2 FQNEAQ (reference sequence). This CDR3 is built from 16 residues. J gave up 4 bases and V 5 bases, and 10 bases lay outside the gene matches. The CDR3 loop is CASSTRQGPFTGELFF. The CDR3 DNA is TGTGCCAGCAGCACCCGACAGGGCCCGTTCACCGGGGAGCTGTTTTTT. Full variable domain (outside the CDR3, taken from reference TRBV7-9 and TRBJ2-2): DTGVSQNPRHKITKRGQNVTFRCDPISEHNRLYWYRQTLGQGPEFLTYFQNEAQLEKSRLLSDRFSAERPKGSFSTLEIQRTEQGDSAMYLCASSTRQGPFTGELFFGEGSRLTVL.

There are many counts of this clonotype. CDR3 region: CASTGTDDMNTEAFF. As DNA, the CDR3 is TGTGCCAGTACCGGGACAGATGACATGAACACTGAAGCTTTCTTT. This chain uses TRBV19 with TRBJ1-1, with 7 bases that match TRBD1. The CDR3 has 15 amino acids. Germline V gives CDR1 LNHDA, CDR2 SQIVND (reference sequence). V dropped 7 bases and J dropped 0; count of bases not matched to a gene: 8.

The chain couples TRBV18 to TRBJ2-1, with TRBD1 identical over 12 bases. From germline, CDR1 is KGHSH and CDR2 LQKENI. V dropped 1 base and J dropped 7; count of bases not matched to a gene: 2. The length of the CDR3 is 15 residues. The CDR3 here is CASSPRDRGLNEQFF. The CDR3 DNA reads TGTGCCAGCTCACCACGGGACAGGGGGCTGAATGAGCAGTTCTTC. Filled out from reference TRBV18 and TRBJ2-1, the complete variable domain reads NAGVMQNPRHLVRRRGQEARLRCSPMKGHSHVYWYRQLPEEGLKFMVYLQKENIIDESGMPKERFSAEFPKEGPSILRIQQVVRGDSAAYFCASSPRDRGLNEQFFGPGTRLTVL.